What follows is one TCR beta chain and its context. The sample comes from a study of blood T cell repertoires in COVID-19. At the level of the study: From the United States, Italy and Spain came samples of acute and convalescent COVID-19. In each case, the material was cDNA or gDNA derived from T cells, B-cell-depleted T cells, or PBMCs.

The CDR3 runs to 13 residues. CDR1 and CDR2 (germline): MDHEN, SYDVKM. V lost 4 bases and J 7 bases, leaving 10 bases between the germline ends. Per the study methods: Nucleated cell counts were estimated from reference gene primer amplification. Using immunoSEQ multiplex PCR, the repertoire was profiled, and TCRdb retains in-frame clones only, with some absent. The V and J calls and the clone size are those of that table, but D and trimming were determined from the DNA. The sample lists about 44,000 clones; approximately 88% were seen once. The gene calls are TRBV28 and TRBJ1-4, with a tentative D call TRBD1 (5 bases). The sequenced sample was peripheral blood. This clonotype was sampled from a woman between 40 and 50 years old with acute or convalescent COVID-19. The CDR3 spells CASSSDSSEKLFF. CDR3 DNA sequence: TGTGCCAGCAGTTCCGACAGTAGTGAAAAACTGTTTTTT.